Listed below are T cell receptor beta chains from one sample, sequenced in a study of cytomegalovirus exposure and HLA in healthy donors. Measured with immunoSEQ multiplex PCR; TCRdb has only the in-frame clones, and not every one. The sample holds 130,000 or so clones, 65% to 80% seen once. Sample: PBMCs. Receptor source: a woman under 30 in good health and CMV-seronegative. CDR3s include the opening cysteine and the closing phenylalanine or tryptophan. D genes are given only for firm matches. Size values are once, few and many counts, or a class for expanded clones, and some rows have none.

TRBJ1-1	TRBV29-1	NA	NA	TGCAGCGTTGTTCAGGGAAACACTGAAGCTTTCTTT	CSVVQGNTEAFF
TRBJ2-6	TRBV4-1	NA	NA	TGCGCCAGCAGGCGAACGGGAGCCTACTCTGGGGCCAACGTCCTGACTTTC	CASRRTGAYSGANVLTF
TRBJ2-1	TRBV5-1	NA	NA	TGCGCCAGCAGCTTGAATACGCTGGACAACAATGAGCAGTTCTTC	CASSLNTLDNNEQFF
TRBJ2-6	TRBV27	NA	NA	TGTGCCGCAAGGGGAATTGGGGCCAACGTCCTGACTTTC	CAARGIGANVLTF
TRBJ2-2	TRBV2	NA	TRBD1	TGTGCCAGCAGGTCGGACAGGGAAGTCGCCGGGGAGCTGTTTTTT	CASRSDREVAGELFF
TRBJ2-1	TRBV15	NA	NA	TGTGCCACCAGCAGAGTAAACAATGAGCAGTTCTTC	CATSRVNNEQFF
TRBJ2-3	TRBV5-4	once	TRBD2	TGTGCCAGCAGCAACCTGGGACTAGCGGGAGTGACGCAGTATTTT	CASSNLGLAGVTQYF
TRBJ1-1	TRBV28	NA	TRBD1	TGTGCCAGCAGTTATAATACCGGGACAGGGGGCAGAGCTTTCTTT	CASSYNTGTGGRAFF
TRBJ1-5	TRBV4-1	NA	NA	TGCGCCAGCAGCCCCCTTGGGCAATCGAGCAATCAGCCCCAGCATTTT	CASSPLGQSSNQPQHF
TRBJ1-2	TRBV5-4	few	TRBD1	TGTGCCAGCACCCTGAGGGACAGGGAAGGCTACACCTTC	CASTLRDREGYTF
TRBJ1-1	TRBV5-1	NA	NA	TGCGCCAGCAGCTTCTTTAAGACAGGTGGAGGTAGGACTGAAGCTTTCTTT	CASSFFKTGGGRTEAFF
TRBJ1-1	TRBV11-2	NA	NA	TGTGCCAGCAGCTCCTCAGCAGCCGGGAAGGCTTTCTTT	CASSSSAAGKAFF
TRBJ2-5	TRBV4-1	many	TRBD1	TGCGCCAGCAGCCAACAGACAGGGACGGAGAACCAAGAGACCCAGTACTTC	CASSQQTGTENQETQYF
TRBJ2-5	TRBV18	NA	TRBD2	TGTGCCAGCTCGTCTACTAGCGGAGAGACCCAGTACTTC	CASSSTSGETQYF
TRBJ1-1	TRBV29-1	few	NA	TGCAGCGTTGGGTTCGGACAGAGGAACACTGAAGCTTTCTTT	CSVGFGQRNTEAFF
TRBJ1-3	TRBV5-1	once	NA	TGCGCCAGCAGCTGGGGGGACGACAGTTTTGGAAACACCATATATTTT	CASSWGDDSFGNTIYF
TRBJ1-2	TRBV7-6	NA	TRBD1	TGTGCCAGCAGCCCGACGGACAGGGGGCCGTATGGCTACACCTTC	CASSPTDRGPYGYTF
TRBJ2-7	TRBV5-5	NA	TRBD2	TGTGCCAGCAGCTATAGCGGGAGGAAGGGGGCTAGAGACGAGCAGTACTTC	CASSYSGRKGARDEQYF
TRBJ2-1	TRBV7-6	NA	NA	TGTGCCAGCAGTCCCGGTTCGCGGGAGCAGTTCTTC	CASSPGSREQFF
TRBJ2-1	TRBV6-4	NA	TRBD2	TGTGCCAGCAGTTTGACTAGCGGGAGCTACAATGAGCAGTTCTTC	CASSLTSGSYNEQFF
TRBJ1-5	TRBV27	NA	NA	TGTGCCAGCAGTTTATCGTCTATGGGGAGTCAGCCCCAGCATTTT	CASSLSSMGSQPQHF
TRBJ2-7	TRBV7-9	NA	NA	TGTGCCAGCAGCTTAAAGGTGGAGGGGCGTCCGTACGAGCAGTACTTC	CASSLKVEGRPYEQYF
TRBJ1-2	TRBV7-9	once	NA	TGTGCCAGCAGCTTAGCGGAGGGATTGGACTATGGCTACACCTTC	CASSLAEGLDYGYTF
TRBJ1-3	TRBV28	NA	NA	TGTGCCAGCACCCCGGCGGTCGGGGGTCACAACACCATATATTTT	CASTPAVGGHNTIYF
TRBJ2-1	TRBV6-1	NA	TRBD1	TGTGCCAGCAGTGAGGGACAGGGGCGGGAGCAGTTCTTC	CASSEGQGREQFF
TRBJ2-1	TRBV7-9	few	NA	TGTGCCAGCAGCTTAGAGTCTAGTTCAAACAATGAGCAGTTCTTC	CASSLESSSNNEQFF
TRBJ2-1	TRBV2	NA	TRBD2	TGTGCCAGCAGTGAAGGACTAGCGGGCCACAATGAGCAGTTCTTC	CASSEGLAGHNEQFF
TRBJ2-1	TRBV27	NA	TRBD2	TGTGCCAGCAGTATACAGCGGGATGGTTTAAATGAGCAGTTCTTC	CASSIQRDGLNEQFF
TRBJ1-1	TRBV7-9	NA	TRBD1	TGTGCCAGCAGCTTCGTGGGACAGCTTAGAGCAGTGAACACTGAAGCTTTCTTT	CASSFVGQLRAVNTEAFF
TRBJ1-4	TRBV19	NA	TRBD1	TGTGCCAGTAGTATCGGACAGGGGGTAGGCAGTGAAAAACTGTTTTTT	CASSIGQGVGSEKLFF
TRBJ2-7	TRBV7-9	NA	NA	TGTGCCAGCAGCGTAGACAGCTCCTACGAGCAGTACTTC	CASSVDSSYEQYF
TRBJ1-2	TRBV6-1	NA	TRBD1	TGTGCCAGCAGGGGGACAGTCCGGGATGGCTACACCTTC	CASRGTVRDGYTF
TRBJ2-3	TRBV5-4	NA	TRBD2	TGTGCCAGCAGCCCGTTCGGGACTAGCGGGACTCGCACAGATACGCAGTATTTT	CASSPFGTSGTRTDTQYF
TRBJ2-1	TRBV7-2	NA	NA	TGTGCCAGCAGTCGAGCCCGGGGTAATGAGCAGTTCTTC	CASSRARGNEQFF
TRBJ2-2	TRBV25-1	NA	TRBD2	TGTGCCAGCGGGACGGGGGGACGTTTGGCCGGGGAGCTGTTTTTT	CASGTGGRLAGELFF
TRBJ2-7	TRBV4-2	once	TRBD2	TGTGCCAGCAGCCAAGATCCCACTAGCGGGAGAATCTACGAGCAGTACTTC	CASSQDPTSGRIYEQYF
TRBJ2-7	TRBV29-1	NA	TRBD2	TGCAGCGTTGGGGCTAGCGGGAGAGGGGAGCAGTACTTC	CSVGASGRGEQYF
TRBJ1-1	TRBV30	few	TRBD1	TGTGCCTGGAGGGTGCGTAATTGGGACAGGGGTAACACTGAAGCTTTCTTT	CAWRVRNWDRGNTEAFF
TRBJ1-2	TRBV7-6	NA	TRBD1	TGTGCCAGCAGTGCTTCGACAGGGGGCGCAAGTTACTATGGCTACACCTTC	CASSASTGGASYYGYTF
TRBJ2-2	TRBV6-5	NA	NA	TGTGCCAGCAGTTACTCCATGGTTGGGAGTGCCGGGGAGCTGTTTTTT	CASSYSMVGSAGELFF
TRBJ2-7	TRBV6-5	NA	NA	TGTGCCAGCAGTTACGGGGACACAGGGTACGAGCAGTACTTC	CASSYGDTGYEQYF
TRBJ2-2	TRBV11-2	NA	NA	TGTGCCAGCAGCTTAGTAGGGGTGGGCAGCCCCACCGGGGAGCTGTTTTTT	CASSLVGVGSPTGELFF
TRBJ2-3	TRBV4-1	NA	TRBD2	TGCGCCAGCAGCCAAGGCGGACTAGCGAGAGATACGCAGTATTTT	CASSQGGLARDTQYF
TRBJ1-2	TRBV29-1	NA	NA	TGCAGCGTTGACGGTTGGAGAGAAGGCTACACCTTC	CSVDGWREGYTF
TRBJ2-7	TRBV2	few	NA	TGTGCCAGCAGTGTTCAGGGGTCCTACGAGCAGTACTTC	CASSVQGSYEQYF
TRBJ1-1	TRBV30	NA	NA	TGTGCCTGGAGTTCCGACATACGGAGGACTGAAGCTTTCTTT	CAWSSDIRRTEAFF
TRBJ1-1	TRBV29-1	few	NA	TGCAGCGTTTCCCCAGGTAACACTGAAGCTTTCTTT	CSVSPGNTEAFF
TRBJ2-7	TRBV9	NA	TRBD1	TGTGCCAGCAGCGTAGAACACAGGGGCTACGAGCAGTACTTC	CASSVEHRGYEQYF
TRBJ2-1	TRBV15	NA	NA	TGTGCCACCAGCAGAGGAGGGAGCTCCTACAATGAGCAGTTCTTC	CATSRGGSSYNEQFF
TRBJ1-1	TRBV6-6	NA	NA	TGTGCCAGCACCCAACAGGGAGACAACACTGAAGCTTTCTTT	CASTQQGDNTEAFF
TRBJ1-1	TRBV7-2	NA	NA	TGTGCCAGCACCCCCGAGTGGGCAAACACTGAAGCTTTCTTT	CASTPEWANTEAFF
TRBJ1-2	TRBV7-6	NA	TRBD1	TGTGCCAGCAGCTTAGCCTCTTGGGCCGCAGGGGGCGGCGGCTACACCTTC	CASSLASWAAGGGGYTF
TRBJ1-2	TRBV4-1	NA	TRBD1	TGCGCCAGCAGCCAAGATGGGACAGCATACTATGGCTACACCTTC	CASSQDGTAYYGYTF
TRBJ2-3	TRBV11-2	NA	TRBD2	TGTGCCAGCAGCTTAGCCGGGAGGGCGCAGTATTTT	CASSLAGRAQYF
TRBJ2-5	TRBV27	NA	TRBD2	TGTGCCAGCAGTTATGTAGGGACTAGCGCCTCGGAGACCCAGTACTTC	CASSYVGTSASETQYF
TRBJ2-7	TRBV14	NA	TRBD2	TGTGCCAGCAGCCAAGATATCCCGGGAGGGTTTGACGAGCAGTACTTC	CASSQDIPGGFDEQYF